These T cell receptor beta chains were read from a single sample in a study of CD4 T cells in relation to SARS-CoV-2 and coronaviruses. Libraries were prepared by immunoSEQ multiplex PCR; TCRdb keeps only in-frame clonotypes and omits some of them. The sample records around 54,000 clones, about 90% being singletons. The sequenced material came from naive CD4+ T cells from PBMCs. These receptor sequences come from an adult with COVID-19. Each CDR3 is given without its conserved first and last residue. The order of the fields is V gene, CDR3 protein.

V gene: TRBV28; CDR3 protein: ASSSPAGLNYGYT
V gene: TRBV6-5; CDR3 protein: ASSRTAQETQY
V gene: TRBV10-2; CDR3 protein: ASSSTGGGTEAF
V gene: TRBV2; CDR3 protein: ASKDRGGRTDTQY
V gene: TRBV11-2; CDR3 protein: ASSSDPSNQPQH
V gene: TRBV5-1; CDR3 protein: ASSLGSRTGGNTGELF
V gene: TRBV4-1; CDR3 protein: ASSLWNTGELF
V gene: TRBV7-6; CDR3 protein: ASSTIRNSGRRPDTQY
V gene: TRBV2; CDR3 protein: ASSFGGLSRETQY
V gene: TRBV2; CDR3 protein: ASTTGTNQETQY
V gene: TRBV11-3; CDR3 protein: ASSSRQGDQFNSPLH
V gene: TRBV4-1; CDR3 protein: ASRPSTPGSETGDDETQY
V gene: TRBV19; CDR3 protein: ASSASGSGSYEQY
V gene: TRBV6-5; CDR3 protein: ASSYSPGYYETQY
V gene: TRBV7-2; CDR3 protein: ASSLQPGRDYEQY
V gene: TRBV7-3; CDR3 protein: ASSIGAGQGEQY
V gene: TRBV2; CDR3 protein: ASSEALSRGVKTQY
V gene: TRBV7-8; CDR3 protein: ASSLVRTAGANVLT
V gene: TRBV10-2; CDR3 protein: ASRDGGMVTEAF
V gene: TRBV7-9; CDR3 protein: ASSLRGGGRSLYNEQF
V gene: TRBV5-1; CDR3 protein: ASSLAEREMGDTDTQY
V gene: TRBV18; CDR3 protein: ASSPTGTGSYEQY
V gene: TRBV2; CDR3 protein: ASSDSPPGANVLT
V gene: TRBV7-9; CDR3 protein: ASSRGGQGPYTQY
V gene: TRBV19; CDR3 protein: ASSLRSKAAF
V gene: TRBV27; CDR3 protein: ASSLLAGGLVSEQY
V gene: TRBV9; CDR3 protein: ASSVEVGLQSNEKLF
V gene: TRBV5-1; CDR3 protein: ASSFLAGVLGEQF
V gene: TRBV5-3; CDR3 protein: ARSGQPGRGYNEQF
V gene: TRBV10-3; CDR3 protein: AISEKDRTYEQY
V gene: TRBV24-1; CDR3 protein: ATSGLNGAQETQY
V gene: TRBV19; CDR3 protein: ASSSPGLSNTGELF
V gene: TRBV7-9; CDR3 protein: ASSLEVQFRDSQETQY
V gene: TRBV11-2; CDR3 protein: ASSLVGGSKDTQY
V gene: TRBV10-3; CDR3 protein: AITKAGGGRSKNIQY
V gene: TRBV9; CDR3 protein: ASSLAGELF
V gene: TRBV7-2; CDR3 protein: ASSLLRASSSYEQY
V gene: TRBV5-4; CDR3 protein: ASSVLGGSDYGYT
V gene: TRBV4-1; CDR3 protein: ASSNPVRGTGELF
V gene: TRBV7-9; CDR3 protein: ASSLYDINEQF
V gene: TRBV28; CDR3 protein: ASSLVWAEQF
V gene: TRBV4-1; CDR3 protein: ASSPVAGSTDTQY
V gene: TRBV25-1; CDR3 protein: ASSETGLNQETQY
V gene: TRBV29-1; CDR3 protein: SVEDHSYEQY
V gene: TRBV2; CDR3 protein: ASGVIAGVGTGELF
V gene: TRBV13; CDR3 protein: ASSSGTGYEQY
V gene: TRBV9; CDR3 protein: ASSVGLAGGSADTQY
V gene: TRBV20-1; CDR3 protein: SASARGYNSPLH
V gene: TRBV11-2; CDR3 protein: ASNPLGAERGGSTDTQY
V gene: TRBV7-9; CDR3 protein: ASSPQGAGNTIY
V gene: TRBV28; CDR3 protein: ASSLASGSADEQF
V gene: TRBV5-1; CDR3 protein: ASSRFLAGDSEQY
V gene: TRBV28; CDR3 protein: ASSFSAGGPNEQF
V gene: TRBV6-2/TRBV6-3; CDR3 protein: ASSYTGEAF
V gene: TRBV15; CDR3 protein: ATERDGRRF
V gene: TRBV7-2; CDR3 protein: ASSRGNYGYT
V gene: TRBV4-2; CDR3 protein: ASTPGQSGQETQY
V gene: TRBV6-1; CDR3 protein: ASSELPSGRYNEQF
V gene: TRBV5-5; CDR3 protein: ASSSEVSEKLF